The T cell receptor beta chain under discussion was sequenced for a study of blood T cell repertoires in COVID-19. For the study at large: From the United States, Italy and Spain came samples of acute and convalescent COVID-19. PBMCs, B-cell-depleted T cells, or T cells provided the cDNA or gDNA that made up the material.

J gave up 3 bases and V 3 bases, and 11 bases lay outside the gene matches. This CDR3 is 17 amino acids long. Germline values: CDR1 LGHNA, CDR2 YSLEER. Original handling: Estimation of nucleated cell counts was performed using reference gene primer amplification. The table came from immunoSEQ multiplex PCR; TCRdb's copy has only in-frame clones and leaves some out. That table is the source of V, J and clone size, and D and trimming were worked out from the DNA. The sample includes 200,000 to 250,000 clones, more than 65% of them seen just once. Specimen: peripheral blood. The rearrangement links TRBV4-3 to TRBJ1-2, with 9 bases lining up with TRBD1. The source is a woman aged 80 or over with acute or convalescent COVID-19. CDR3 protein: CASSHTGTGNSHYGYTF. The CDR3 region has the DNA TGCGCCAGCAGCCATACCGGGACAGGGAATTCTCACTATGGCTACACCTTC.